Below, 25 T cell receptor beta chains from the same sample are listed, as sequenced in a study of blood T cells in healthy people across ages. Together with a sample-barcoded 5' primer, a J-beta primer mix was included in a second PCR lasting about 6 to 11 cycles. TCRdb reanalysed the 5' RACE reads using MiXCR and keeps one entry per CDR3 protein. In the table there are around 870,000 distinct CDR3 sequences, roughly 26% of which are singletons. Material for sequencing was blood. Every receptor here comes from a woman older than 75 in good health.

This clonotype was seen more than once but under ten times. The V and J genes are TRBV3-1 and TRBJ2-5; perhaps TRBD2 as D (5 bases). CDR3 length: 13 residues. Germline CDR1 LGHDT, CDR2 YNNKEL (reference sequence). The V and J ends lost 0 bases and 11 bases respectively, with 13 bases between them. CDR3 amino acids: CASSQDRWERQYF. DNA of the CDR3: TGTGCCAGCAGCCAAGATCGCTGGGAGCGGCAGTACTTC.

This clonotype was seen only a few times. Since a much larger clone is just one base distant, this may be a read error. This chain joins TRBV7-3 and TRBJ2-1, with D tentatively TRBD2 (5 bases). Trimming pared 3 bases from V and 5 bases from J, leaving 5 bases between. The CDR3 is 12 amino acids. Germline V CDR1 and CDR2: SGHTA, FQGTGA. CDR3 in DNA: TGTGCCAGCAGCTTCGGGGACAATGAGCAGTTCTTC. It codes for CASSFGDNEQFF.

A single count supports this clonotype. A junction boundary mismatches the germline segment, possibly from a read error. The chain links TRBV6-2 or TRBV6-3 to TRBJ1-1; no firm D call. The CDR3 totals 14 residues. CDR1 is MNHEY, CDR2 SVGEGT, per germline. In nucleotides, the CDR3 is TGTGCCAGCAGTCGGCGGGTCGAGAACACTGGAGCTTTCTTT. Amino acids: CASSRRVENTGAFF.

This clonotype was counted ten times or more. The chain joins TRBV6-2 or TRBV6-3 to TRBJ2-1, with D perhaps TRBD1 (6 bases). CDR1 MNHEY and CDR2 SVGEGT come from the germline V gene. The CDR3 is 15 residues long. Trimming pared 7 bases from V and 8 bases from J, leaving 21 bases between. In DNA form, the CDR3 reads TGTGCCAGCATTAAGGAACAGGGAGAATGGGATGAGCAGTTCTTC. Translation: CASIKEQGEWDEQFF.

This clonotype has just a few counts. The chain carries TRBV28 and TRBJ2-3; maybe TRBD1 (5 bases). V was trimmed by 8 bases and J by 7 bases, leaving 13 bases between them. The germline CDR1 and CDR2 sequences are MDHEN and SYDVKM. The CDR3 is 12 amino acids. CDR3 loop: CASSQGTNTQYF. The CDR3 DNA reads as TGTGCCAGCTCCCAGGGTACAAATACGCAGTATTTT.

This clonotype was seen at least ten times. The chain carries TRBV18 and TRBJ2-1; perhaps TRBD2 as D (6 bases). Deletions cut 6 bases from V and 0 bases from J, with 12 bases between. Germline loops: CDR1 KGHSH, CDR2 LQKENI. This CDR3 has 15 residues. CDR3 sequence reads: CASSPIGSSYNEQFF. The CDR3 DNA reads TGTGCCAGCTCCCCCATCGGGAGCTCCTACAATGAGCAGTTCTTC.

This clonotype was found a few times. This chain connects TRBV6-2 or TRBV6-3 to TRBJ2-4; 9 bases align to TRBD2. V was pared by 0 bases and J by 3 bases, with 12 bases of the junction left unmatched. Germline values: CDR1 MNHEY, CDR2 SVGEGT. The CDR3 loop spans 19 amino acids. The CDR3 DNA follows: TGTGCCAGCAGTTACTCCTACCTGGCGGGCGGGGGGGGCAAAAACATTCAGTACTTC. This codes for CASSYSYLAGGGGKNIQYF.

This clonotype came up many times. This chain connects TRBV29-1 to TRBJ2-1, with 9 bases identical to TRBD2. Trimming took 4 bases from V and 5 from J; bases not matched to a gene: 15. The CDR3 length is 17 residues. Germline lookup yields CDR1 SQVTM and CDR2 ANQGSEA. CDR3 DNA: TGCAGCGTTGCTACTAAGGCGGGGGGGGCGCGGGACAATGAGCAGTTCTTC. Protein product: CSVATKAGGARDNEQFF.

This clonotype occurred many times. The J gene is TRBJ2-3, the V gene TRBV7-2; D remains ambiguous. Trimming shortened V by 4 bases and J by 0 bases, and 11 bases separated the two germline ends. The CDR3 has 15 residues. CDR1 and CDR2 (germline): SGHTA, FQGNSA. The CDR3 DNA reads TGTGCCAGCAGCTCCAGCCAGCTGAGCACAGATACGCAGTATTTT. Translated, it gives CASSSSQLSTDTQYF. Full variable domain (outside the CDR3, taken from reference TRBV7-2 and TRBJ2-3): GAGVSQSPSNKVTEKGKDVELRCDPISGHTALYWYRQSLGQGLEFLIYFQGNSAPDKSGLPSDRFSAERTGGSVSTLTIQRTQQEDSAVYLCASSSSQLSTDTQYFGPGTRLTVL.

This clonotype has a count of ten or more. The V gene is TRBV12-3 or TRBV12-4, the J gene TRBJ2-6; the D is unclear. Trimming removed 8 bases from V and 1 base from J, with 6 bases in between. The CDR3 is 13 residues long. CDR3 DNA sequence: TGTGCCAGCTGGGGTTCTGGGGCCAACGTCCTGACTTTC. Its protein product is CASWGSGANVLTF.

A remark on this clonotype: A much larger clone lies one base from this, so it may be a read error. This rearrangement joins TRBV18 to TRBJ2-7, with 12 positions matching TRBD1. The CDR3 is 16 residues long. Germline CDR1 and CDR2: KGHSH and LQKENI. The CDR3 is CASSPTPGTGGHEQCF. The CDR3 DNA follows: TGTGCCAGCTCTCCTACCCCCGGGACAGGGGGCCACGAGCAGTGCTTC.

Details on this clonotype: Since a much larger clone is just one base distant, this may be a read error. The chain has TRBV7-9 and TRBJ2-1; 9 nucleotides match TRBD1. The CDR3 sequence is 15 residues long. From germline, CDR1 is SEHNR and CDR2 FQNEAQ (reference sequence). The CDR3 loop reads CAGSLPGTGKNEQFF. The CDR3 DNA sequence: TGTGCCGGCAGCTTACCCGGGACAGGGAAGAATGAGCAGTTCTTC.

The chain carries TRBV20-1 and TRBJ2-1; unclear D gene. V lost 0 bases and J lost 8, with 20 bases in between. The CDR3 covers 16 residues. CDR1 is DFQATT and CDR2 is SNEGSKA in the germline V gene (reference sequence). The CDR3: CSARDRGLTTPHEQFF. The DNA of the CDR3 is TGCAGTGCTAGAGATCGTGGGCTAACCACCCCCCATGAGCAGTTCTTC.

In regard to this clonotype: This may be a read error, as it is one base from a much larger clone. The chain uses TRBV27 and TRBJ2-3; D uncertain. The length of the CDR3 is 12 residues. Per the germline V gene, CDR1 is MNHEY and CDR2 is SMNVEV (reference sequence). The ends were cut back, 3 bases at V and 6 bases at J, with 7 bases in the middle. The CDR3: CASSFVGDTQYF. In DNA form, the CDR3 reads TGTGCCAGCAGTTTTGTGGGGGATACGCAGTATTTT.

In its sample, this clonotype was seen many times. The chain recombines TRBV10-3 with TRBJ2-1; D is possibly TRBD2 (5 bases). V was cut by 10 bases and J by 9 bases, with 22 bases left in between. CDR1 is ENHRY and CDR2 is SYGVKD in the germline V gene. This CDR3 has 14 amino acids. The CDR3 loop reads CATGRAGESGEQFF. The CDR3 nucleotides are TGTGCCACCGGGCGTGCGGGTGAATCGGGTGAGCAGTTCTTC.

The chain recombines TRBV11-2 with TRBJ2-1; D may be TRBD1 or TRBD2 (5 bases each). The V and J ends lost 11 bases and 8 bases respectively, with 22 bases between them. The germline gives CDR1 SGHAT, CDR2 FQNNGV. CDR3 size: 14 residues. The CDR3 region is CAGTQGPARYEQFF. The CDR3 bases are TGTGCCGGCACGCAGGGACCGGCGCGGTATGAGCAGTTCTTC. The entire variable domain, with the rest obtained from reference TRBV11-2 and TRBJ2-1, is as follows: EAGVAQSPRYKIIEKRQSVAFWCNPISGHATLYWYQQILGQGPKLLIQFQNNGVVDDSQLPKDRFSAERLKGVDSTLKIQPAKLEDSAVYLCAGTQGPARYEQFFGPGTRLTVL.

The chain is built from TRBV7-2 and TRBJ1-5, with TRBD1 as a possible D gene (5 bases). With 2 bases removed from V and 2 bases from J, the gap between germline ends came to 13 bases. Germline CDR1 is SGHTA and CDR2 is FQGNSA. There are 16 residues in the CDR3. The CDR3 region is CASSLIGQNGNQPQHF. CDR3 coding DNA: TGTGCCAGCAGCTTAATCGGACAAAACGGCAATCAGCCCCAGCATTTT.

Many counts were recorded for this clonotype. The J gene is TRBJ2-7, the V gene TRBV27, with D possibly being TRBD1 (6 bases). Germline V gene lookup returns CDR1 MNHEY and CDR2 SMNVEV (reference sequence). CDR3 size: 14 residues. V dropped 4 bases and J dropped 0 bases, with 10 bases sitting between them. Here the CDR3 reads CASSSRDISYEQYF. The CDR3 region has the DNA TGTGCCAGCAGTTCCCGGGACATCTCCTACGAGCAGTACTTC.

This clonotype was detected many times. The rearrangement uses TRBV6-5 and TRBJ2-5, with no clear D. This CDR3 contains 12 residues. Germline V gives CDR1 MNHEY, CDR2 SVGAGI. V was clipped by 5 bases and J by 5 bases, with 9 bases between them. The CDR3 loop is CASSRGFETQYF. The CDR3 nucleotides are TGTGCCAGCAGTCGTGGGTTCGAGACCCAGTACTTC.

Remarks on this clonotype: Compared with germline, one end of the junction differs, possibly owing to a read error. The rearrangement uses TRBV7-2 and TRBJ1-3; D unresolved. Germline V gene lookup returns CDR1 SGHTA and CDR2 FQGNSA. The CDR3 contains 15 residues. In DNA, the CDR3 is TGTGCCAGCAGCTTCGAGGGCTCCTCTGGAAACACCACATATTTT. This translates into CASSFEGSSGNTTYF.

This clonotype was observed many times. This chain uses TRBV5-1 with TRBJ2-3, with TRBD1 as a possible D gene (6 bases). Germline CDR1 reads SGHRS; CDR2 reads YFSETQ. The CDR3 is made up of 15 amino acids. V lost 2 bases and J lost 1, with 11 bases in between. In nucleotides, the CDR3 is TGCGCCAGCAGCTTCGCAGGGGCGGGCACAGATACGCAGTATTTT. This encodes CASSFAGAGTDTQYF.

This clonotype was counted between two and nine times. The chain is built from TRBV2 and TRBJ1-5; 7 positions match TRBD1. From germline, CDR1 is SNHLY and CDR2 FYNNEI. The V segment lost 8 bases and the J segment 6 bases; nucleotides outside the gene matches: 16. There are 16 residues in the CDR3. The CDR3 sequence: CASGNPRDRRTQPQHF. CDR3 coding DNA: TGTGCCAGCGGCAACCCCCGGGACAGACGCACTCAGCCCCAGCATTTT.

This clonotype was counted at least ten times. This sequence joins TRBV6-1 and TRBJ2-7, with 8 bases lining up with TRBD1. Germline lookup yields CDR1 MNHNS and CDR2 SASEGT. V lost 4 bases to trimming and J lost 6 bases; unmatched junction nucleotides: 8. The CDR3 is 14 residues long. CDR3 bases: TGTGCCAGCAGTGGGACAGGGATCACTGGCGAGCAGTACTTC. It specifies CASSGTGITGEQYF.

V usage is TRBV27 and J usage is TRBJ1-2, with 7 positions matching TRBD1. Trimming removed 4 bases from V and 4 bases from J; junction bases left unmatched: 6. CDR1 is MNHEY, CDR2 SMNVEV, per germline (reference sequence). This CDR3 has 14 amino acids. Here the CDR3 DNA reads TGTGCCAGCAGTTCCTCGACAGGGACCTATGGCTACACCTTC. Its translation is CASSSSTGTYGYTF.

The J gene is TRBJ1-6, the V gene TRBV2; 8 nucleotides line up with TRBD1. The germline V gene encodes CDR1 SNHLY and CDR2 FYNNEI. J lost 7 bases, V lost 8 bases, and 10 bases had no gene match. The CDR3 is made up of 15 amino acids. The CDR3 sequence: CASFLQTGDNSPLHF. The CDR3 nucleotides are TGTGCCAGCTTCCTACAGACAGGGGACAATTCACCCCTCCACTTT.